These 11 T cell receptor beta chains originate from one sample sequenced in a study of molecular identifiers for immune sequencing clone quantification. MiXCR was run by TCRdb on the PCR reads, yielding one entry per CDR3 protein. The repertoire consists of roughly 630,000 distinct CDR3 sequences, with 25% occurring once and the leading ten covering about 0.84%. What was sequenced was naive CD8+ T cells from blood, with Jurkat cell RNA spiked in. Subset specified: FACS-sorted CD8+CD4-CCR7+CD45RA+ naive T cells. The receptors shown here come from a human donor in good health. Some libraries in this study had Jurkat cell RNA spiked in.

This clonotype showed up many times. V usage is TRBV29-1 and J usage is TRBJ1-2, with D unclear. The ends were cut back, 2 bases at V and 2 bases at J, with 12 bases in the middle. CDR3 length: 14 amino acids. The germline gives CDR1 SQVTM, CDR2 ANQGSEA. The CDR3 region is CSVEYADTNYGYTF. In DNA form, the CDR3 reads TGCAGCGTTGAATACGCGGATACCAACTATGGCTACACCTTC.

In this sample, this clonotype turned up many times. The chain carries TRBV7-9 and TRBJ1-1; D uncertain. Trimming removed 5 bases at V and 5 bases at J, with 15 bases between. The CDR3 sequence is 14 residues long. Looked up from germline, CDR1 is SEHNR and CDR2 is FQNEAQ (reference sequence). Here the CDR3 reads CASSLATSRTEAFF. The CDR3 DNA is TGTGCCAGCAGCCTTGCTACGAGCAGGACTGAAGCTTTCTTT.

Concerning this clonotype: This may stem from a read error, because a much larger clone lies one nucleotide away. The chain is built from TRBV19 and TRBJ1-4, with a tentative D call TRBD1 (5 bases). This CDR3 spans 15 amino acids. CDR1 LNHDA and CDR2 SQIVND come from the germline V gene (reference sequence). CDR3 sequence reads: CASGRTRATNERLFF. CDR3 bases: TGTGCCAGCGGACGTACCAGGGCAACTAATGAAAGACTGTTTTTT.

In DNA form, the CDR3 reads TGCGCCAGCAGCTTGGCCTCTGGACAAACTAACTATGGCTACACCTTC. As protein: CASSLASGQTNYGYTF. The chain recombines TRBV5-1 with TRBJ1-2, with TRBD1 as a possible D gene (5 bases). The V and J ends lost 0 bases and 0 bases respectively, with 12 bases between them. The length of the CDR3 is 16 residues. CDR1 SGHRS and CDR2 YFSETQ come from the germline V gene.

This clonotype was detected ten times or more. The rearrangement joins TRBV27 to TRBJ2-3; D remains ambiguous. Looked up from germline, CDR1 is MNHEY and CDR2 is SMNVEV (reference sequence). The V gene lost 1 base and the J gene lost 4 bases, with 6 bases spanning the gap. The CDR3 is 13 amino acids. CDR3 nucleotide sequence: TGTGCCAGCAGTTTATTCATGGCAGATACGCAGTATTTT. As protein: CASSLFMADTQYF.

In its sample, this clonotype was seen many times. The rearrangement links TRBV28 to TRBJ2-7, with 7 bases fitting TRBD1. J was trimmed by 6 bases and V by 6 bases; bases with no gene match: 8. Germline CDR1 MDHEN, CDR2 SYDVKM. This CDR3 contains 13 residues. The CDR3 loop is CASSLVGDSEQYF. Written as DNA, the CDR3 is TGTGCCAGCAGCTTGGTAGGGGACAGCGAGCAGTACTTC.

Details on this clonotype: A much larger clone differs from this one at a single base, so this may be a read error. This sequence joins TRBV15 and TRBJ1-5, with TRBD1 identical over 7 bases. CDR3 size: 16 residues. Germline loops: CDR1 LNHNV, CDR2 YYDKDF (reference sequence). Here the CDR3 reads CATSRDLARGNRPQHF. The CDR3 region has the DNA TGTGCCACCAGCAGAGATCTGGCCAGGGGGAATCGGCCCCAGCATTTT.

CDR3 sequence reads: CASSHSVGLAGTNTDTQYF. The CDR3 bases are TGTGCCAGCAGCCATTCTGTAGGACTAGCGGGGACGAACACAGATACGCAGTATTTT. This chain connects TRBV7-9 to TRBJ2-3, with 12 bases identical to TRBD2. V was pared by 5 bases and J by 2 bases, with 14 bases of the junction left unmatched. From germline, CDR1 is SEHNR and CDR2 FQNEAQ (reference sequence). This CDR3 region has 19 residues.

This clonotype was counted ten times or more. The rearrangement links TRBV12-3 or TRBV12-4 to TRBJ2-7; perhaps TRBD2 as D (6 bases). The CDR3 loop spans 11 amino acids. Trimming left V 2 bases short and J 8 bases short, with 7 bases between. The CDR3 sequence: CASSLREKQYF. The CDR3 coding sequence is TGTGCCAGCAGTTTACGGGAGAAGCAGTACTTC.

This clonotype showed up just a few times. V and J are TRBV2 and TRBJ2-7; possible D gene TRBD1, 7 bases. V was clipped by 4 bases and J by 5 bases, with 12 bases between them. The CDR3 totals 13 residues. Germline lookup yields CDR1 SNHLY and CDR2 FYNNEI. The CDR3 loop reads CASSGFRGDEQYF. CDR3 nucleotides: TGTGCCAGCAGTGGATTCAGGGGGGACGAGCAGTACTTC.

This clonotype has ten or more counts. This CDR3 is CASSGDRAYEQYF. The CDR3 region has the DNA TGTGCCAGCAGCGGGGACAGGGCCTACGAGCAGTACTTC. The chain joins TRBV7-2 to TRBJ2-7, with 9 bases that match TRBD1. Trimming removed 5 bases from V and 2 bases from J; junction bases left unmatched: 1. The CDR3 sequence is 13 residues long. Germline CDR1 SGHTA, CDR2 FQGNSA.